The T cell receptor (beta chain) described here comes from a study of cytomegalovirus exposure and HLA in healthy donors. Primers: 60 Vbeta forward and 13 Jbeta reverse. Method: immunoSEQ multiplex PCR; TCRdb's copy keeps in-frame clones and lacks some. The table lists over 130,000 clones, 75% to 85% of them singletons. This CDR3 has 14 residues. Per germline, CDR1 LNHDA and CDR2 SQIVND (reference sequence). The V and J ends lost 2 bases and 0 bases respectively, with 7 bases between them. This TCR was sampled from a man aged 50 to 60 in good health and CMV-seronegative. The chain links TRBV19 to TRBJ1-1; possible D gene TRBD1, 5 bases. Sequencing input: PBMCs. The CDR3: CASSIRQMNTEAFF. In DNA form, the CDR3 reads TGTGCCAGTAGTATACGACAGATGAACACTGAAGCTTTCTTT.